This is a list of T cell receptor beta chains from one sample in a study of siplizumab effects on memory and regulatory T cells. Sequencing was performed with immunoSEQ multiplex PCR; in TCRdb, only in-frame clones are kept and a portion is missing. The sample lists nearly 85,000 clones, 80% to 90% occurring once. The material sequenced was Tregs sorted from blood. The receptors shown here come from a human donor in good health. CDR3s include the opening cysteine and the closing phenylalanine or tryptophan. D genes are given only for firm matches. Size is stated for part of the rows, as once, few or many counts, or as a class when the clone is expanded.

j_call clone_size d_call v_call cdr3_nt cdr3_aa
TRBJ1-1 . TRBD1 TRBV6-5 TGTGCCAGCAGGAGACAGGGTGAAGCTTTCTTT CASRRQGEAFF
TRBJ1-1 . . TRBV7-3 TGTGCCAGCAGCTTTCCACAGGGAGTGAACACTGAAGCTTTCTTT CASSFPQGVNTEAFF
TRBJ1-2 . TRBD1 TRBV14 TGTGCCAGCAGTCACAGACAGGGAAGCTCTGGCTATGGCTACACCTTC CASSHRQGSSGYGYTF
TRBJ1-1 . . TRBV12-5 TGTGCTAGTGGTTACACTACAGGGTCCTCACACACTGAAGCTTTCTTT CASGYTTGSSHTEAFF
TRBJ2-3 once . TRBV7-8 TGTGCCAGCAGGGGGCCGAACACAGATACGCAGTATTTT CASRGPNTDTQYF
TRBJ1-3 . . TRBV6-1 TGTGCCAGCAGTGACTGGTCGAGCTCTGGAAACACCATATATTTT CASSDWSSSGNTIYF
TRBJ2-2 . TRBD2 TRBV23-1 TGCGCCAGCAGGGGGGGGAGGCCCGGGGAGCTGTTTTTT CASRGGRPGELFF
TRBJ1-4 . . TRBV19 TGTGCCAGTAGTAGATCACCGACACCAGGTGAAAAACTGTTTTTT CASSRSPTPGEKLFF
TRBJ1-1 . . TRBV7-2 TGTGCCAGCAGCCCGCGGACTGAAGCTTTCTTT CASSPRTEAFF
TRBJ2-5 . . TRBV7-9 TGTGCCAGCAGCCGGAGACTGGGAGGGGGGAAAGAGACCCAGTACTTC CASSRRLGGGKETQYF
TRBJ2-5 once TRBD2 TRBV11-2 TGTGCCAGCAGCTCCTGGACTAGCGGGGGGGAGACCCAGTACTTC CASSSWTSGGETQYF
TRBJ1-6 . TRBD1 TRBV7-2 TGTGCCAGCAGCCGTACAGGGGGCTCGGGTAATTCACCCCTCCACTTT CASSRTGGSGNSPLHF
TRBJ1-6 . TRBD1 TRBV19 TGTGCCAGTAGTACGGACAGGGACTCACCCCTCCACTTT CASSTDRDSPLHF
TRBJ2-5 . . TRBV5-6 TGTGCCAGCAGCGGGCGTAGGGGAGGAATTTTACGGGAGACCCAGTACTTC CASSGRRGGILRETQYF
TRBJ1-1 . . TRBV29-1 TGCAGCGCTCAGACAGGCACGAGGGCTGCTTTCTTT CSAQTGTRAAFF
TRBJ1-2 . . TRBV5-6 TGTGCCAGCAGTAGCGATTGGGCGCCGGGCGGCTACACCTTC CASSSDWAPGGYTF
TRBJ2-3 . . TRBV18 TGTGCCAGCTCACCATTTTCAGGGACAGATACGCAGTATTTT CASSPFSGTDTQYF
TRBJ2-1 . . TRBV28 TGTGCCAGCAGTTTTGGTTACAATGAGCAGTTCTTC CASSFGYNEQFF
TRBJ1-6 . TRBD1 TRBV19 TGTGCCAGTAGTATAGATCCACAGGGGCCCGGGCCCCTCCACTTT CASSIDPQGPGPLHF
TRBJ2-3 once TRBD2 TRBV27 TGTGCCAGCAGTCTCACTAGCGGGGGGGCCTCGCAGTATTTT CASSLTSGGASQYF
TRBJ2-3 . . TRBV2 TGTGCCAGCAAAGGCAGCTTCACAGATACGCAGTATTTT CASKGSFTDTQYF
TRBJ1-1 once . TRBV18 TGTGCCAGCCGCCCGAATGACAACTTGAACACTGAAGCTTTCTTT CASRPNDNLNTEAFF
TRBJ1-6 . . TRBV7-3 TGTGCCAGCAGCTTAACGGGGGGGCTTGACAATTCACCCCTCCACTTT CASSLTGGLDNSPLHF
TRBJ1-3 . . TRBV2 TGTGCCAGCAATCGTGGACCGGGAAACACCATATATTTT CASNRGPGNTIYF
TRBJ1-6 . . TRBV5-1 TGCGCCAGCAGTCCTACAGGGCCGCGGGGGTCCTATAATTCACCCCTCCACTTT CASSPTGPRGSYNSPLHF
TRBJ1-1 . . TRBV10-2 TGCGCCAGCAGGGACCCCGGTGAAGCTTTCTTT CASRDPGEAFF
TRBJ1-1 . TRBD1 TRBV28 TGTGCCAGCAGTTCCGCCAGGGGGCTCGGGACGGACACTGAAGCTTTCTTT CASSSARGLGTDTEAFF
TRBJ1-3 . TRBD1 TRBV6-1 TGTGCCAGCAGATCCGACAGGGGCTCCGGAAACACCATATATTTT CASRSDRGSGNTIYF
TRBJ1-2 many . TRBV28 TGTGCCAGCATTCCACGAGGCTTAAACTATGGCTACACCTTC CASIPRGLNYGYTF
TRBJ2-4 . . TRBV7-2 TGTGCCAGCTTAGGGGCGTCGCACATTCAGTACTTC CASLGASHIQYF
TRBJ1-4 . . TRBV30 TGTGCCTGGAGTCCGGCGAGGACAGTAATTGAAAAACTGTTTTTT CAWSPARTVIEKLFF
TRBJ2-7 once TRBD1 TRBV7-9 TGTGCCAGCAGCCTACGGGACAGGGGACGGCAGTACTTC CASSLRDRGRQYF
TRBJ2-7 . . TRBV2 TGTGCCAGCAGTGACGGGCGCGAGCAGTACTTC CASSDGREQYF
TRBJ2-1 few . TRBV7-6 TGTGCCAGCAGCTTAATGCTAGGCAGCTCCTACAATGAGCAGTTCTTC CASSLMLGSSYNEQFF
TRBJ2-2 . . TRBV7-2 TGTGCCAGCAGCCCCTGGCTGGGCGGGGAGCTGTTTTTT CASSPWLGGELFF
TRBJ2-7 . . TRBV18 TGTGCCAGCTCACCTCAGGGTCGGGAGCAGTACTTC CASSPQGREQYF
TRBJ2-7 once . TRBV18 TGTGCCAGCTCACCAAGTTGGGAAGCCGAGCAGTACTTC CASSPSWEAEQYF
TRBJ2-7 . . TRBV4-1 TGCGCCAGCAGCCAAGACGACAGGCCCTACGAGCAGTACTTC CASSQDDRPYEQYF
TRBJ2-1 . TRBD2 TRBV7-2 TGTGCCAGCAGCTTAGTCTTGTTAGCGGGGAGGAATGAGCAGTTCTTC CASSLVLLAGRNEQFF
TRBJ2-7 few TRBD1 TRBV5-4 TGTGCCAGCAGCTTGGGGGGAGACAGGGCTCGCGAGCAGTACTTC CASSLGGDRAREQYF
TRBJ2-1 few TRBD2 TRBV15 TGTGCCACCAGCAGAGGGACTAGCGGGGGATATGATGAGCAGTTCTTC CATSRGTSGGYDEQFF